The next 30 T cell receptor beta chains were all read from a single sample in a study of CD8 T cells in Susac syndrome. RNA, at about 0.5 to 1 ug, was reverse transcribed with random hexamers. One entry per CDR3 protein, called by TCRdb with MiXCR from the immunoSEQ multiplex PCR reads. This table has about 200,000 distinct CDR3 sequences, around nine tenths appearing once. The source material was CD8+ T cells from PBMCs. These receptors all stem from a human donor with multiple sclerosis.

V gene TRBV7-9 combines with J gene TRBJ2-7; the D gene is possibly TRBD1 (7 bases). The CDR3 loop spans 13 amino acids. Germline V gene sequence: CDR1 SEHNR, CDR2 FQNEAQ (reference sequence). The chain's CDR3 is CATAGQYTYEQYF. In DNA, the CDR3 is TGTGCGACTGCGGGACAGTATACCTACGAGCAGTACTTC.

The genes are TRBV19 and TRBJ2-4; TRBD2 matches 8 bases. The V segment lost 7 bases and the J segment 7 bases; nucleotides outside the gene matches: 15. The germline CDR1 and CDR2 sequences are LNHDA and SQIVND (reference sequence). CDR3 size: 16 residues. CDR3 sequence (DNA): TGTGCCAGTATTCCTCAGGGGAGCGGGGGATGGAACATTCAGTACTTC. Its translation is CASIPQGSGGWNIQYF.

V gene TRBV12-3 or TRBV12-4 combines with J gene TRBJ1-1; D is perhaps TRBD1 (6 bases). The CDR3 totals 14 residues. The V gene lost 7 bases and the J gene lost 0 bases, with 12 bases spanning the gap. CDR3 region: CASTRQALNTEAFF. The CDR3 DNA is TGTGCCAGCACCAGACAGGCCTTGAACACTGAAGCTTTCTTT.

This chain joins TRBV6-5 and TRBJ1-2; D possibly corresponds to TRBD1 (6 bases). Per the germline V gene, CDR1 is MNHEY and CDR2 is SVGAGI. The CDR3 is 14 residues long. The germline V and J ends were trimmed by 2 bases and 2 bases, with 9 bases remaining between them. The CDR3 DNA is TGTGCCAGCAGTTACGGTCAGGGGAACTATGGCTACACCTTC. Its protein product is CASSYGQGNYGYTF.

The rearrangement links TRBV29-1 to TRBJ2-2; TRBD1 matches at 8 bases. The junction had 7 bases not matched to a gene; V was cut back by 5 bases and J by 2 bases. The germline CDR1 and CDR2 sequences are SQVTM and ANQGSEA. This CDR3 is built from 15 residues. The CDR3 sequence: CSVLETGDNTGELFF. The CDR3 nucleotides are TGCAGCGTTCTTGAGACAGGGGACAACACCGGGGAGCTGTTTTTT.

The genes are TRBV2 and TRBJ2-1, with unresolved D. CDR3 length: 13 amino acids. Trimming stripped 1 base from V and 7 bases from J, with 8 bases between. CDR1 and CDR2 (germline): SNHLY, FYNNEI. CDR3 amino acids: CASSEVATNEQFF. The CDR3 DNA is TGTGCCAGCAGTGAAGTGGCTACAAATGAGCAGTTCTTC.

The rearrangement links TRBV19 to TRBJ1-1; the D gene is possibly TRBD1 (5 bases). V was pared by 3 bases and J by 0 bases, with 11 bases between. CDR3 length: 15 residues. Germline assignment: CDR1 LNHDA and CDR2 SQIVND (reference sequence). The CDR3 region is CASSITGSLNTEAFF. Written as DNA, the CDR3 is TGTGCCAGTAGTATTACAGGTAGCCTGAACACTGAAGCTTTCTTT.

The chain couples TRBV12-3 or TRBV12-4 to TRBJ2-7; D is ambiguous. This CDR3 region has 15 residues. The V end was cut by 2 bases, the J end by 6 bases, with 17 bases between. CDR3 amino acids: CASSLLGYIPSEQYF. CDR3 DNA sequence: TGTGCCAGCAGTTTATTGGGGTACATCCCGTCCGAGCAGTACTTC.

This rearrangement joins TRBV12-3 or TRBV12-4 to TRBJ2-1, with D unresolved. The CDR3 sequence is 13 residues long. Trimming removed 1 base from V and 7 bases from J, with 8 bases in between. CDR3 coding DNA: TGTGCCAGCAGTTTAGGTCCACTAAATGAGCAGTTCTTC. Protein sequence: CASSLGPLNEQFF.

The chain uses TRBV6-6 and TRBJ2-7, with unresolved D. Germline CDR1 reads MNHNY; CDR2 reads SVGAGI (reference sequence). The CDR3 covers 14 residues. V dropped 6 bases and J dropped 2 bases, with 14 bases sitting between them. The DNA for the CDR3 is TGTGCCAGCAGAAAGGAAGTATACCCCTACGAGCAGTACTTC. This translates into CASRKEVYPYEQYF.

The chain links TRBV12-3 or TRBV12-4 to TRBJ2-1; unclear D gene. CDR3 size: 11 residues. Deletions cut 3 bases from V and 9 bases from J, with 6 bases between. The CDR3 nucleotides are TGTGCCAGCAGTTTTAGTTTTGAGCAGTTCTTC. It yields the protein CASSFSFEQFF.

The CDR3 nucleotides read TGTGCCAGCAGCTTCTCGCACAGTACTTACGAGCAGTACTTC. Translating gives CASSFSHSTYEQYF. The J gene is TRBJ2-7, the V gene TRBV13, with no clear D. V lost 3 bases and J lost 4, with 13 bases in between. The CDR3 length is 14 residues. Germline loops: CDR1 PRHDT, CDR2 FYEKMQ (reference sequence).

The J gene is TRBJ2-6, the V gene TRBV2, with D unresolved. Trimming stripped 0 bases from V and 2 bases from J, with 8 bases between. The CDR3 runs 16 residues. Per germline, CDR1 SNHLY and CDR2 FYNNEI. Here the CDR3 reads CASSEALPPGANVLTF. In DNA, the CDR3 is TGTGCCAGCAGTGAAGCGCTTCCACCTGGGGCCAACGTCCTGACTTTC.

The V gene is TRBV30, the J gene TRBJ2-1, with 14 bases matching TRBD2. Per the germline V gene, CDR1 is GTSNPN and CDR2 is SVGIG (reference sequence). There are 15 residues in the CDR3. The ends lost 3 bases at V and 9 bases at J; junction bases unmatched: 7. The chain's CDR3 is CAWSQTSGGAVEQFF. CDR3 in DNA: TGTGCCTGGAGCCAGACTAGCGGGGGGGCGGTTGAGCAGTTCTTC.

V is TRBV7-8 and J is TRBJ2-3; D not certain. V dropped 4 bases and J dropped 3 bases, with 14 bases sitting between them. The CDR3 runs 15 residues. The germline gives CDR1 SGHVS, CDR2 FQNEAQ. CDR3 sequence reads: CASSSQVLTTDTQYF. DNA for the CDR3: TGTGCCAGCAGCTCCCAGGTGCTCACAACAGATACGCAGTATTTT.

The CDR3: CASSLFASDTEAFF. The CDR3 coding sequence is TGTGCCAGCAGCTTATTTGCATCGGACACTGAAGCTTTCTTT. The J gene is TRBJ1-1, the V gene TRBV7-3; D is unresolved. CDR1 and CDR2 from the germline V gene are SGHTA and FQGTGA. The CDR3 spans 14 residues. Trimming cost V 2 bases and J 3 bases, with 10 bases left between them. Using reference TRBV7-3 and TRBJ1-1 for the parts outside the CDR3, the full variable domain is GAGVSQTPSNKVTEKGKYVELRCDPISGHTALYWYRQSLGQGPEFLIYFQGTGAADDSGLPNDRFFAVRPEGSVSTLKIQRTERGDSAVYLCASSLFASDTEAFFGQGTRLTVV.

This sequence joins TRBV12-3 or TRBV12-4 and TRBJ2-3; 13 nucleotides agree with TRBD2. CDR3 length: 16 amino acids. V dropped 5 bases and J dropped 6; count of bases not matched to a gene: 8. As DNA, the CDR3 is TGTGCCAGCAGTAAACTAGCGGGAGGGCAATATGATACGCAGTATTTT. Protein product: CASSKLAGGQYDTQYF.

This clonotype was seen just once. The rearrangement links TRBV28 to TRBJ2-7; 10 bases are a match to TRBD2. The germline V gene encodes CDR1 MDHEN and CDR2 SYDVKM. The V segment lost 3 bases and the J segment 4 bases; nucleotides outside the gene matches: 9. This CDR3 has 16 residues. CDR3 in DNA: TGTGCCAGCAGTTTTCCCGTGGCTAGCGGGAGTTACGAGCAGTACTTC. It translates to CASSFPVASGSYEQYF.

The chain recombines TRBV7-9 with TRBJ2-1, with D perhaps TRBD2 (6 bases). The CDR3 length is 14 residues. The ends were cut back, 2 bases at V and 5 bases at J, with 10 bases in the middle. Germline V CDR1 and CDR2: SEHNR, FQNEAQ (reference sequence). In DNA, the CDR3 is TGTGCCAGCAGCTTAATCCCGGGGGACAATGAGCAGTTCTTC. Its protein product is CASSLIPGDNEQFF.

CDR3 in amino acids: CASSPGTDQETQYF. The CDR3 nucleotides are TGTGCCAGTAGTCCCGGGACAGACCAAGAGACCCAGTACTTC. The chain joins TRBV19 to TRBJ2-5; 7 bases are a match to TRBD1. Germline V gene sequence: CDR1 LNHDA, CDR2 SQIVND (reference sequence). The CDR3 loop spans 14 amino acids. Trimming at V came to 5 bases and at J to 0 bases, leaving 3 bases not matched to a gene.

Here the CDR3 reads CASSTGRSAGELFF. The CDR3 DNA follows: TGTGCCAGCAGCACTGGTAGGTCGGCCGGGGAGCTGTTTTTT. This sequence joins TRBV4-2 and TRBJ2-2; D unresolved. V gave up 5 bases and J gave up 6 bases, with 13 bases separating them. Germline V gives CDR1 LGHNA, CDR2 YNFKEQ. The CDR3 extends over 14 amino acids.

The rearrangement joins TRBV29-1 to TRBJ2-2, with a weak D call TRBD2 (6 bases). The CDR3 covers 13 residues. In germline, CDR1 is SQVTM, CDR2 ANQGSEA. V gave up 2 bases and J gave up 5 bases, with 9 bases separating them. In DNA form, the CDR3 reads TGCAGCGTTGAAAAGGAGGGTACCGGGGAGCTGTTTTTT. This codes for CSVEKEGTGELFF.

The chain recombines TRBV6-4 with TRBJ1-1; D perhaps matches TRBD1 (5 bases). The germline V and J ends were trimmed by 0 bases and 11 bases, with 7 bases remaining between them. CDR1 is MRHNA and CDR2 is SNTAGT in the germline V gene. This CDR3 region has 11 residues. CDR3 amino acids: CASSDSGRAFF. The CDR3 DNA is TGTGCCAGCAGTGACTCGGGACGCGCTTTCTTT.

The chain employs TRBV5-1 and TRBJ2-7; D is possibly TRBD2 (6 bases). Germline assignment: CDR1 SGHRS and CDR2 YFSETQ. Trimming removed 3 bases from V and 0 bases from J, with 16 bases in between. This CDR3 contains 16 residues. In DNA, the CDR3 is TGCGCCAGCAGCTCTATAACCGGGGGAAGCTCCTACGAGCAGTACTTC. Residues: CASSSITGGSSYEQYF.

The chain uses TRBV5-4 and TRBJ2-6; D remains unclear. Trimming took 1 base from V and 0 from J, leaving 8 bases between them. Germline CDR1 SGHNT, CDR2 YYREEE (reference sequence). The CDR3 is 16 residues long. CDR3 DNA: TGTGCCAGCAGCTTGAACGGTAGCTCTGGGGCCAACGTCCTGACTTTC. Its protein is CASSLNGSSGANVLTF.

The CDR3 DNA follows: TGCGCCAGCAGCCCCGGGACTAGCGGGAGTGTGTACGAGCAGTACTTC. It is translated as CASSPGTSGSVYEQYF. The J gene is TRBJ2-7, the V gene TRBV4-3; 14 bases align to TRBD2. The CDR3 extends over 16 amino acids. V dropped 4 bases and J dropped 4; count of bases not matched to a gene: 6. Germline lookup yields CDR1 LGHNA and CDR2 YSLEER.

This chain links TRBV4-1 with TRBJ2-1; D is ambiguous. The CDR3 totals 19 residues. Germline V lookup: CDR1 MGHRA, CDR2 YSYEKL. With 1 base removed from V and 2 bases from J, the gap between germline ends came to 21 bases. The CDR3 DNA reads TGCGCCAGCAGCCAAGGCCGTTTCCCATTGGCGGATACCTACAATGAGCAGTTCTTC. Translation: CASSQGRFPLADTYNEQFF.

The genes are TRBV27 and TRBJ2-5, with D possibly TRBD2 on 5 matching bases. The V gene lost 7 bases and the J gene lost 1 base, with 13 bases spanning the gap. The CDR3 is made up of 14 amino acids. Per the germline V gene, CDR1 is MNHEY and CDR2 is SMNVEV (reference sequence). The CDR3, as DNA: TGTGCCAGCAAACTTGAGGGCTTCCAAGAGACCCAGTACTTC. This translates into CASKLEGFQETQYF.

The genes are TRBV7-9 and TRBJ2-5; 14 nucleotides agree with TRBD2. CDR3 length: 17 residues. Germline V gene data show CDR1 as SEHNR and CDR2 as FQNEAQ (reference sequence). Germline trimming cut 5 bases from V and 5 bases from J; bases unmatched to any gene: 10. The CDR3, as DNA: TGTGCCAGCAGCACGACGACTAGCGGGAGGGCCCACGAGACCCAGTACTTC. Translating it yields CASSTTTSGRAHETQYF.

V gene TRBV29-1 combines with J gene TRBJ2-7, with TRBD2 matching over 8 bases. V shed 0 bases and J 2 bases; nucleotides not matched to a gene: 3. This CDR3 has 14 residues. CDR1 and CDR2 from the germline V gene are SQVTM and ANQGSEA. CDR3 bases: TGCAGCGTTGAAGACGGGGGGGCCACCTACGAGCAGTACTTC. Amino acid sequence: CSVEDGGATYEQYF.